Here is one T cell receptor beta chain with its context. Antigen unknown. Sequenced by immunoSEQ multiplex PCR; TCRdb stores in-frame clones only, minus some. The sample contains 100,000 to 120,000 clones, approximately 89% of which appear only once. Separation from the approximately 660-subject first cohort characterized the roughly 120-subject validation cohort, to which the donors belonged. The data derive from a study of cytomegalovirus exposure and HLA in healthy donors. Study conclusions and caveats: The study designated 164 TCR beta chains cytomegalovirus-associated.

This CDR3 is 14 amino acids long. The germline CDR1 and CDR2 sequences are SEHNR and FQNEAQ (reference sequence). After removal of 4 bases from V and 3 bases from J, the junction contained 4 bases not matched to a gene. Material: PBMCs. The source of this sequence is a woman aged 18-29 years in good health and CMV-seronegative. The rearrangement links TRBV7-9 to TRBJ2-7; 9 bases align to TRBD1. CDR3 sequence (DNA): TGTGCCAGCAGCTCTCCGGGACAGGGCTACGAGCAGTACTTC. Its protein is CASSSPGQGYEQYF.